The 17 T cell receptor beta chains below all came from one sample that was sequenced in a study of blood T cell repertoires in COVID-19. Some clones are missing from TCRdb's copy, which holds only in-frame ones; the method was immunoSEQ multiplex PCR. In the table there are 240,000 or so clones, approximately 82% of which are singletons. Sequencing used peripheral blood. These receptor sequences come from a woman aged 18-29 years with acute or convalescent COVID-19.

CDR3 protein: CASSEDRNQPQHF. Here the CDR3 DNA reads TGTGCCAGCAGTGAAGACAGAAATCAGCCCCAGCATTTT. The chain joins TRBV6-4 to TRBJ1-5; D might be TRBD1 (5 bases). The length of the CDR3 is 13 residues. Germline lookup yields CDR1 MRHNA and CDR2 SNTAGT. V shed 3 bases and J shed 4 bases, with 7 bases lying between them.

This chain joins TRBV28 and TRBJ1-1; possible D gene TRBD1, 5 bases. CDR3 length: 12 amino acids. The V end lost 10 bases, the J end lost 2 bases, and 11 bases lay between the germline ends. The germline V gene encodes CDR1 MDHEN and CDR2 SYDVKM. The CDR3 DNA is TGTGCCACAGAGACAGTAAACACTGAAGCTTTCTTT. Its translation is CATETVNTEAFF.

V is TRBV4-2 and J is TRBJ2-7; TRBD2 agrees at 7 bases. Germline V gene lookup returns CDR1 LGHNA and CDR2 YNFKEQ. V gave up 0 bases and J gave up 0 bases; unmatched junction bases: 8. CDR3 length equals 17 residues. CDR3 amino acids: CASSQDTSGEGSYEQYF. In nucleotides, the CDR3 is TGTGCCAGCAGCCAAGATACCTCCGGGGAGGGCTCCTACGAGCAGTACTTC.

CDR3 sequence: CASSQEFGNTEAFF. The CDR3 DNA is TGCGCCAGCAGCCAAGAGTTCGGGAACACTGAAGCTTTCTTT. The J gene is TRBJ1-1, the V gene TRBV4-3; D is uncertain. V lost 0 bases and J 1 base, leaving 6 bases between the germline ends. The length of the CDR3 is 14 residues. Germline V gene sequence: CDR1 LGHNA, CDR2 YSLEER.

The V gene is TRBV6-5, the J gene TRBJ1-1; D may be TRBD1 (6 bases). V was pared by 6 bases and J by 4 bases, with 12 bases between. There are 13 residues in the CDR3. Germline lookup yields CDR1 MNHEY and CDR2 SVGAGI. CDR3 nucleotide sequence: TGTGCCAGCAGCCAAGGGGGAATCACTGAAGCTTTCTTT. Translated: CASSQGGITEAFF.

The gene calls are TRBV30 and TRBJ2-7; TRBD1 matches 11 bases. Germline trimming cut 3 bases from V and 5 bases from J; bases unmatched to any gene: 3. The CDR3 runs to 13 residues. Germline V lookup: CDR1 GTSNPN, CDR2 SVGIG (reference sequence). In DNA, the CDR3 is TGTGCCTGGAGCGGACAGGGGGCAAACGAGCAGTACTTC. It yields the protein CAWSGQGANEQYF.

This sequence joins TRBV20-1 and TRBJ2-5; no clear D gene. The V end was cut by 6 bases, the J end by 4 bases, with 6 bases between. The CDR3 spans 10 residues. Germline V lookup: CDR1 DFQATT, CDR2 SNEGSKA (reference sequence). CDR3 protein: CSALRETQYF. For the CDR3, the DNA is TGCAGTGCCCTGCGAGAGACCCAGTACTTC.

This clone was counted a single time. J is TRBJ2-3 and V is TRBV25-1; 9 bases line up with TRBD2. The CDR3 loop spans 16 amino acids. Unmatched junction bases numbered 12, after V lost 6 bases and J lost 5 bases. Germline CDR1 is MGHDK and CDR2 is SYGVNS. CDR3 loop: CASSKIVAGAGDTQYF. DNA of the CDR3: TGTGCCAGCAGCAAGATAGTAGCGGGAGCGGGAGATACGCAGTATTTT.

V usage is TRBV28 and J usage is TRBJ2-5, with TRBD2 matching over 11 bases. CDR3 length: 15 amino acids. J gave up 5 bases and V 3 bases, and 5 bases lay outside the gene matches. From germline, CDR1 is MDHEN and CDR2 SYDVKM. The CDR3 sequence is CASSFWPSGRETQYF. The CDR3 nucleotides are TGTGCCAGCAGTTTCTGGCCTAGCGGGAGGGAGACCCAGTACTTC.

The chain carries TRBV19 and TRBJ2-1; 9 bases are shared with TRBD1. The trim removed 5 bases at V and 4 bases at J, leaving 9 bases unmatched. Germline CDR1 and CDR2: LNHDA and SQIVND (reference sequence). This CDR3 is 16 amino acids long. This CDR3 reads CASSVLPGQGYNEQFF. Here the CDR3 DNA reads TGTGCCAGTAGTGTACTCCCGGGACAGGGTTACAATGAGCAGTTCTTC.

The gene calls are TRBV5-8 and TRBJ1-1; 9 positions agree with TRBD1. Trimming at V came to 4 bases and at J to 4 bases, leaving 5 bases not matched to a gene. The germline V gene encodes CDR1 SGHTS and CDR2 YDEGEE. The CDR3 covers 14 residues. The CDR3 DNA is TGTGCCAGCAGCACGGGACAGGGTCTCACTGAAGCTTTCTTT. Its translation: CASSTGQGLTEAFF. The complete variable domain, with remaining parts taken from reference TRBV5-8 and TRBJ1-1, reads EAGVTQSPTHLIKTRGQQATLRCSPISGHTSVYWYQQALGLGLQFLLWYDEGEERNRGNFPPRFSGRQFPNYSSELNVNALELEDSALYLCASSTGQGLTEAFFGQGTRLTVV.

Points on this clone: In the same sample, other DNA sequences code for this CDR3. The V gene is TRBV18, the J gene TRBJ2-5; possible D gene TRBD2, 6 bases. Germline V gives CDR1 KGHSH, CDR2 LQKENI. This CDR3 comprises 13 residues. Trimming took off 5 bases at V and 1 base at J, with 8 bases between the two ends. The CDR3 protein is CASSLGLQETQYF. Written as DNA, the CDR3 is TGTGCCAGCTCATTGGGACTCCAAGAGACCCAGTACTTC. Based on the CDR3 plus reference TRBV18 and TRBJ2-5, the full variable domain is NAGVMQNPRHLVRRRGQEARLRCSPMKGHSHVYWYRQLPEEGLKFMVYLQKENIIDESGMPKERFSAEFPKEGPSILRIQQVVRGDSAAYFCASSLGLQETQYFGPGTRLLVL.

For the CDR3, the DNA is TGTGCCAGCAGCAATAGTTTTCCAGGGAACACCGGGGAGCTGTTTTTT. Translation gives CASSNSFPGNTGELFF. V gene TRBV21-1 combines with J gene TRBJ2-2; the table calls TRBD1, which could not be checked here. TRBV21-1 is annotated as a pseudogene. The CDR3 loop spans 16 amino acids.

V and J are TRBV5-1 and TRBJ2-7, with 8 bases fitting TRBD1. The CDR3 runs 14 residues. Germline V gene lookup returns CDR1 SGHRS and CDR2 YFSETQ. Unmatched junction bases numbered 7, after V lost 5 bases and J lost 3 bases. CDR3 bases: TGCGCCAGCAGGGAGACAGGGGAGGACTACGAGCAGTACTTC. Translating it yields CASRETGEDYEQYF.

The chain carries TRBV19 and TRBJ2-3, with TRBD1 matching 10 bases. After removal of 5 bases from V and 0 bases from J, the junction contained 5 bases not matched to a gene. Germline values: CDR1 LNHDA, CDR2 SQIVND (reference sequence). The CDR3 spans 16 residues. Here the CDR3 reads CASSPRDRGSTDTQYF. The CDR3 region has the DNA TGTGCCAGTAGTCCACGGGACAGGGGAAGCACAGATACGCAGTATTTT.

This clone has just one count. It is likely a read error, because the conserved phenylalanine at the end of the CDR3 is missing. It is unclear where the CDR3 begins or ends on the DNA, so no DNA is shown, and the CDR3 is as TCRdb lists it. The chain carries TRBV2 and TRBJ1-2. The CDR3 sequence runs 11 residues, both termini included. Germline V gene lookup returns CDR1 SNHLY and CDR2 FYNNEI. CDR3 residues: CASSVLQGTRY.

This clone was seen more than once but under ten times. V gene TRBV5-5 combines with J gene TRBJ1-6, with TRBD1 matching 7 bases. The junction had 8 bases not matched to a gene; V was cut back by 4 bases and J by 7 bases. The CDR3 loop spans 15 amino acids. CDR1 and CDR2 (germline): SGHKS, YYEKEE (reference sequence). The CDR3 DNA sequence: TGTGCCAGCAGCCCCTCGACAGGGAGCAATTCACCCCTCCACTTT. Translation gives CASSPSTGSNSPLHF.